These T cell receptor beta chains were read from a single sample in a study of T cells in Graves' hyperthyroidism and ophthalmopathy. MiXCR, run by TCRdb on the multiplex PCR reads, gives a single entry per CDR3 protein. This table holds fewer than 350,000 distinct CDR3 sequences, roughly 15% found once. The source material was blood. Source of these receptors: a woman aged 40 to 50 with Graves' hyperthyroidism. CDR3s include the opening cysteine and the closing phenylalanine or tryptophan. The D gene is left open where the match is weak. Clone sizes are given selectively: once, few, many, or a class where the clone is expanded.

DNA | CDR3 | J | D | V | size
TGTGCCTGGAGTCCCGGGACATACACTAACTATGGCTACACCTTC | CAWSPGTYTNYGYTF | TRBJ1-2 | . | TRBV30 | many
TGCGCCAGCAGGACCGGGACTAGCACAGATACGCAGTATTTT | CASRTGTSTDTQYF | TRBJ2-3 | . | TRBV5-1 | few
TGTGCCAGCAGCTTCAGCGGGAGGGCCGGAGAGACCCAGTACTTC | CASSFSGRAGETQYF | TRBJ2-5 | TRBD2 | TRBV7-8 | many
TGTGCCTGGGGGAGGCCCATTTCCTACGAGCAGTACTTC | CAWGRPISYEQYF | TRBJ2-7 | . | TRBV30 | few
TGTGCCAGCAGTTTAGCGGGGACCACGAGGGAGCAGTACTTC | CASSLAGTTREQYF | TRBJ2-7 | . | TRBV28 | many
TGTGCCAGCAGTTACTGGCGATCCGGGGAGCTGTTTTTT | CASSYWRSGELFF | TRBJ2-2 | . | TRBV6-5 | .
TGCAGTCAACAGTTAGGGGGCAATGAGCAGTTCTTC | CSQQLGGNEQFF | TRBJ2-1 | . | TRBV20-1 | few
TGTGCCAGCACTCGACCGGGCCCCCTTAGCAATGAGCAGTTCTTC | CASTRPGPLSNEQFF | TRBJ2-1 | . | TRBV7-2 | many
TGTGCCAGCAGTTTTCACTCAACTAACTACGAGCAGTACTTC | CASSFHSTNYEQYF | TRBJ2-7 | . | TRBV28 | many
TGTGCCATCAGTGAGTCTGGACTAGCGATAGATACGCAGTATTTT | CAISESGLAIDTQYF | TRBJ2-3 | TRBD2 | TRBV10-3 | .
TGTGCCAGTAGTATAGGACAGGCCAGCATCTCTGGAAACACCATATATTTT | CASSIGQASISGNTIYF | TRBJ1-3 | . | TRBV19 | few
TGTGCCAGCAGCACCTCGACAGAGAACACTGAAGCTTTCTTT | CASSTSTENTEAFF | TRBJ1-1 | . | TRBV7-2 | many
TGTGCCAGCAGTCGGTCGGGGGAACAAGAGACCCAGTACTTC | CASSRSGEQETQYF | TRBJ2-5 | . | TRBV13 | few
TGCGCCAGCAGCTTGCGGTCACAGAACACCGGGGAGCTGTTTTTT | CASSLRSQNTGELFF | TRBJ2-2 | . | TRBV5-1 | many
TGTGCCAGCAGTGGCCCCCGAGGGACTAGCGCGTACAATGAGCAGTTCTTC | CASSGPRGTSAYNEQFF | TRBJ2-1 | TRBD2 | TRBV25-1 | few
TGCGCCAGCAGCCAACTCGACTCGGCAGGGGGCGATGGCTACACCTTC | CASSQLDSAGGDGYTF | TRBJ1-2 | TRBD1 | TRBV4-1 | .
TGTGCCAGTAGTATATTTCGGGAAGGAGTTCAGCCCCAGCATTTT | CASSIFREGVQPQHF | TRBJ1-5 | . | TRBV19 | .
TGTGCCAGCAGTTATAACAGAGATCAGCCCCAGCATTTT | CASSYNRDQPQHF | TRBJ1-5 | . | TRBV6-1 | many
TGTGCCAGCAGCCAAGGGGACAGGAACACTGAAGCTTTCTTT | CASSQGDRNTEAFF | TRBJ1-1 | TRBD1 | TRBV3-1 | many
TGTGCCAGCTCACTTCAGGTGAACACTGAAGCTTTCTTT | CASSLQVNTEAFF | TRBJ1-1 | . | TRBV18 | many
TGTGCCAGCAGTTCTGTAGGGACAGGGGAGAGCAATGAGCAGTTCTTC | CASSSVGTGESNEQFF | TRBJ2-1 | TRBD1 | TRBV7-9 | many
TGTGCCAGCAGCTTCACAGGGGGCGTCTATGGCTACACCTTC | CASSFTGGVYGYTF | TRBJ1-2 | TRBD1 | TRBV27 | .
TGTGCCAGCAGCTCCGGGACTAGCGGGAGCACCGGGGAGCTGTTTTTT | CASSSGTSGSTGELFF | TRBJ2-2 | TRBD2 | TRBV7-9 | .
TGTGCCAGTAGAGGTTGGAGTCAGGGGGTTACCGGGGAGCTGTTTTTT | CASRGWSQGVTGELFF | TRBJ2-2 | TRBD1 | TRBV19 | few
TGTGCCAGCAGCTTCGGGCTAGGCCCCGTCCGTGGTACGCAGTATTTT | CASSFGLGPVRGTQYF | TRBJ2-3 | . | TRBV11-2 | many
TGTGCCAGCAAACAGTACGAGACCGGGGAGCTGTTTTTT | CASKQYETGELFF | TRBJ2-2 | . | TRBV12-3/TRBV12-4 | many
TGTGCCAGCAGTGTACTTGGAGAGACCCAGTACTTC | CASSVLGETQYF | TRBJ2-5 | . | TRBV6-5 | many
TGCAGTGCTAGAGATGGGCGGGAGGGCCCCACAGATACGCAGTATTTT | CSARDGREGPTDTQYF | TRBJ2-3 | TRBD2 | TRBV20-1 | many
TGTGCCAGTAGACTAGCGGGAGGGAACGAGCAGTACTTC | CASRLAGGNEQYF | TRBJ2-7 | TRBD2 | TRBV28 | many
TGTGCCATCAGTGATTTGGGACAGGGGGAAAGTAACTATGGCTACACCTTC | CAISDLGQGESNYGYTF | TRBJ1-2 | TRBD1 | TRBV10-3 | many
TGTGCCAGCAGTGAAGGGCCAGGGTGGGATCAGCCCCAGCATTTT | CASSEGPGWDQPQHF | TRBJ1-5 | . | TRBV2 | many
TGTGCCAGCAGCCAAGAGGGCTCTTCCTACGAGCAGTACTTC | CASSQEGSSYEQYF | TRBJ2-7 | . | TRBV3-1 | many
TGTGCCAGCAGTTTACCGACCCCGCTAGCGGGATTTGGGCAGTACTTC | CASSLPTPLAGFGQYF | TRBJ2-7 | TRBD2 | TRBV28 | many
TGCAGTGCTAGAGGGGGCAATGAGCAGTTCTTC | CSARGGNEQFF | TRBJ2-1 | . | TRBV20-1 | many
TGCAGCGTTAAGGAGGGCGATGAAAAACTGTTTTTT | CSVKEGDEKLFF | TRBJ1-4 | . | TRBV29-1 | many
TGTGCCAGCAGTTCACGTAATTCACCCCTCCACTTT | CASSSRNSPLHF | TRBJ1-6 | . | TRBV27 | many
TGCGCCAGCAGCTTCGAGGGTAATTCCTACGAGCAGTACTTC | CASSFEGNSYEQYF | TRBJ2-7 | . | TRBV5-1 | many
TGTGCCAGCAGCGTAGGATGGGACACGGAATACTACGAGCAGTACTTC | CASSVGWDTEYYEQYF | TRBJ2-7 | . | TRBV9 | few
TGTGCCAGCAGTTTATTGAGCACGGCGGCACCAAGAAATGAGCAGTTCTTC | CASSLLSTAAPRNEQFF | TRBJ2-1 | . | TRBV28 | .
TGTGCCAGCAGTGAAGCGTCACAGGGTTTTAATTCACCCCTCCACTTT | CASSEASQGFNSPLHF | TRBJ1-6 | . | TRBV2 | many
TGTGCCAGCAGTTTATCGGAAGGGGTCAATACCTACGAGCAGTACTTC | CASSLSEGVNTYEQYF | TRBJ2-7 | . | TRBV27 | .
TGCAGTGCTGCTAGCGGGAGGGGCACCGGGGAGCTGTTTTTT | CSAASGRGTGELFF | TRBJ2-2 | TRBD2 | TRBV20-1 | many
TGTGCCAGCAGCTTAGCCGGACTAGCGGGCTACGAGCAGTACTTC | CASSLAGLAGYEQYF | TRBJ2-7 | TRBD2 | TRBV13 | many
TGCAGTGCTAGAGGATCCGGGGGGAAAGGAATTCAGTACTTC | CSARGSGGKGIQYF | TRBJ2-4 | TRBD2 | TRBV20-1 | .
TGTGCCAGTAGCCGGGGGGCTGGGGCCTACGAGCAGTACTTC | CASSRGAGAYEQYF | TRBJ2-7 | . | TRBV19 | few
TGTGCCAGCAGTTTACCCAGCGGAGGGACCTACAATGAGCAGTTCTTC | CASSLPSGGTYNEQFF | TRBJ2-1 | . | TRBV28 | many
TGTGCCAGCAGTCCCCGGCCCGGACAGGGGGCGAAGGAGCAGTACTTC | CASSPRPGQGAKEQYF | TRBJ2-7 | TRBD1 | TRBV28 | many
TGTGCCAGCAGGCAGGGCGGCAATCCGGGGGCGTGGGATACGCAGTATTTT | CASRQGGNPGAWDTQYF | TRBJ2-3 | . | TRBV6-1 | many
TGCAGTCACAACTCAGGGGGCAGCGGGAGGGCTACAGATACGCAGTATTTT | CSHNSGGSGRATDTQYF | TRBJ2-3 | TRBD2 | TRBV20-1 | many
TGTGCCAGCAGCCAAGTGGCAGCGCCGGCTATCGGCTACACCTTC | CASSQVAAPAIGYTF | TRBJ1-2 | . | TRBV3-1 | many
TGTGCCAGCAGTTTATTCGGGACATTCACTGAAGCTTTCTTT | CASSLFGTFTEAFF | TRBJ1-1 | . | TRBV28 | .
TGCAGTGCTCCCGGGACCTACGAGCAGTACTTC | CSAPGTYEQYF | TRBJ2-7 | . | TRBV20-1 | .
TGTGCCAGCAGCTTATTGACTAGCGGGAGAGCCTACGATGAGCAGTTCTTC | CASSLLTSGRAYDEQFF | TRBJ2-1 | TRBD2 | TRBV7-9 | .
TGCAGTGCTAGAGGCCCCCTCGATAATCAGCCCCAGCATTTT | CSARGPLDNQPQHF | TRBJ1-5 | . | TRBV20-1 | few
TGTGCCAGCAGGGCCGGGACGGGGAACACCGGGGAGCTGTTTTTT | CASRAGTGNTGELFF | TRBJ2-2 | . | TRBV2 | many
TGTGCCAGCAGCTTCGTTACAGGGAACAGTCAGCCCCAGCATTTT | CASSFVTGNSQPQHF | TRBJ1-5 | . | TRBV28 | many
TGTGCCAGCAATACTCTTCTTAGCGGGAAAGAGACCCAGTACTTC | CASNTLLSGKETQYF | TRBJ2-5 | TRBD2 | TRBV2 | many